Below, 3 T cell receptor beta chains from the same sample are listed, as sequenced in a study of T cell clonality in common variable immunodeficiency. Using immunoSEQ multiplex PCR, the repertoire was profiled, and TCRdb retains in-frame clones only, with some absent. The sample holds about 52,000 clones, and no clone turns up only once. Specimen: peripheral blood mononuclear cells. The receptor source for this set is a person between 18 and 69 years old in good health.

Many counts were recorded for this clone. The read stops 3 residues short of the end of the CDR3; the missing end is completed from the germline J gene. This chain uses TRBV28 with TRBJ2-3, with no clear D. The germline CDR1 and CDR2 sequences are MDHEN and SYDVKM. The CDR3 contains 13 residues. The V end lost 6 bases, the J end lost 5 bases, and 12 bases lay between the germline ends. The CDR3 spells CASSDIRGDTQYF. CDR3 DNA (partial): TGTGCCAGCAGCGACATAAGAGGAGATACG.

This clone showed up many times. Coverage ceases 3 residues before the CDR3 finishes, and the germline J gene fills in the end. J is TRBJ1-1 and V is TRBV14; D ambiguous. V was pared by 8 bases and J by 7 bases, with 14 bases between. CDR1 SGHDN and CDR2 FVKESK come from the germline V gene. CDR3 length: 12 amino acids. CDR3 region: CASALQEGEAFF. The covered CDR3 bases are TGTGCCAGCGCCCTCCAGGAGGGTGAA.

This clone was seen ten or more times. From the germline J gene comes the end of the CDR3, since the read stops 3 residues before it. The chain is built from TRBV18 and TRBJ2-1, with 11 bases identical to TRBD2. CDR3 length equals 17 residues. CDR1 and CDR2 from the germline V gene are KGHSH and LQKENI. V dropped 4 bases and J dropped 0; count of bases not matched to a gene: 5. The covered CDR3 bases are TGTGCCAGCTCACTAGGGACTAGCGGAAGCTCCTACAATGAG. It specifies CASSLGTSGSSYNE. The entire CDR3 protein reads CASSLGTSGSSYNEQFF. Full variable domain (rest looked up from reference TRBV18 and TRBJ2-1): NAGVMQNPRHLVRRRGQEARLRCSPMKGHSHVYWYRQLPEEGLKFMVYLQKENIIDESGMPKERFSAEFPKEGPSILRIQQVVRGDSAAYFCASSLGTSGSSYNEQFFGPGTRLTVL.